The entry below gives a single T cell receptor beta chain sequence along with its context. This sample is part of a study of blood T cell repertoires in COVID-19. For the study at large: Some COVID-19 samples were acute and others convalescent; all came from the United States, Italy and Spain. Nucleic acid was either cDNA or gDNA, and it came from T cells, B-cell-depleted T cells, or PBMCs.

In the source study's methods: Amplification of reference gene primers was used by the study to estimate nucleated cell counts. The protocol was immunoSEQ multiplex PCR, while the TCRdb copy is restricted to in-frame clones and leaves out a portion. That table furnishes V, J and clone size, whereas the DNA furnished D and trimming. The sample carries 240,000 or so clones, around 83% recorded once. The clonotype was recovered from a woman younger than 30 with acute or convalescent COVID-19. The specimen was peripheral blood.

The CDR3 nucleotides are TGTGCCAGCAGTTTTGGCCATCAGATCGCTGAAGCTTTCTTT. Translation: CASSFGHQIAEAFF. The V and J genes are TRBV27 and TRBJ1-1; the D is unclear. The CDR3 has 14 amino acids. Germline values: CDR1 MNHEY, CDR2 SMNVEV (reference sequence). The germline V and J ends were trimmed by 3 bases and 6 bases, with 14 bases remaining between them.